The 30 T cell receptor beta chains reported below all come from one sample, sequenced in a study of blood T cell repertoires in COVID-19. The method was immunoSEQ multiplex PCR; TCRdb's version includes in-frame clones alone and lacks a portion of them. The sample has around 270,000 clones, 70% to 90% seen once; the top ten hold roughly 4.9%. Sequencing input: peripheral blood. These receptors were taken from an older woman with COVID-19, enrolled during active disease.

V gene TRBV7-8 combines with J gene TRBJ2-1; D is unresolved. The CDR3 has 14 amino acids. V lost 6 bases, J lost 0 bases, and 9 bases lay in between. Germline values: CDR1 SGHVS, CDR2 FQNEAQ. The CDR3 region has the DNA TGTGCCAGCAGGAATAGGAGCTCCTACAATGAGCAGTTCTTC. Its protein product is CASRNRSSYNEQFF.

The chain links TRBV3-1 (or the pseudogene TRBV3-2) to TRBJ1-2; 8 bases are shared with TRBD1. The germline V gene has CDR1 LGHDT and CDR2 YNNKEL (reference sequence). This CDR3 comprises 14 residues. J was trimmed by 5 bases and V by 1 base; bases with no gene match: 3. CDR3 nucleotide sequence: TGTGCCAGCAGCCAAGCCAGGGGGCAATATGGCTACACCTTC. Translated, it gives CASSQARGQYGYTF.

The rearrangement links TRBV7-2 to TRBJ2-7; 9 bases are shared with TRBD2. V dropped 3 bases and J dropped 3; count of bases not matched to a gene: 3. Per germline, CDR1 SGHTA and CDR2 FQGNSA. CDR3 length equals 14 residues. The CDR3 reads CASSFSGRDYEQYF. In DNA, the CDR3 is TGTGCCAGCAGCTTTAGCGGGAGAGACTACGAGCAGTACTTC. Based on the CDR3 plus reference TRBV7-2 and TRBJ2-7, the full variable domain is GAGVSQSPSNKVTEKGKDVELRCDPISGHTALYWYRQSLGQGLEFLIYFQGNSAPDKSGLPSDRFSAERTGGSVSTLTIQRTQQEDSAVYLCASSFSGRDYEQYFGPGTRLTVT.

DNA of the CDR3: TGTGCCAGCAGTGACACGACTAACGCGAATACAGATACGCAGTATTTT. Residues: CASSDTTNANTDTQYF. The chain carries TRBV28 and TRBJ2-3; a weak D match, TRBD2 (5 bases). The CDR3 contains 16 residues. Per germline, CDR1 MDHEN and CDR2 SYDVKM. Between the trimmed V and J ends, which lost 5 bases and 3 bases, there was a span of 18 bases.

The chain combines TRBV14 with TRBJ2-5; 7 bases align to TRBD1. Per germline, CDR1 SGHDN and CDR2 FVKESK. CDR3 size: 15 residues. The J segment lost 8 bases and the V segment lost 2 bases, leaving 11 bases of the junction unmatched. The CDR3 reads CASSQLGQVGLTQYF. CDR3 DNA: TGTGCCAGCAGCCAACTTGGACAGGTCGGGCTCACCCAGTACTTC.

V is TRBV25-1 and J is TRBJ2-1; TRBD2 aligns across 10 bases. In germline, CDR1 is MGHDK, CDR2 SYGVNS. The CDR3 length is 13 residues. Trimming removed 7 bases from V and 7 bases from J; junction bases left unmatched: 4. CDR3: CASKGLALNEQFF. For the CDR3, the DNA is TGTGCCAGCAAGGGACTAGCGTTGAATGAGCAGTTCTTC. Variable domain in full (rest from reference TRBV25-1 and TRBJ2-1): EADIYQTPRYLVIGTGKKITLECSQTMGHDKMYWYQQDPGMELHLIHYSYGVNSTEKGDLSSESTVSRIRTEHFPLTLESARPSHTSQYLCASKGLALNEQFFGPGTRLTVL.

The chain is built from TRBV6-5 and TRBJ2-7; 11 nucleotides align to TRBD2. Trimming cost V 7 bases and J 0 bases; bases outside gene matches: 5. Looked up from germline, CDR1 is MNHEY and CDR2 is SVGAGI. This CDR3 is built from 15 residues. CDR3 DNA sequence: TGTGCCAGCAAAACCGGGACTAGCGGCTCCTACGAGCAGTACTTC. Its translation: CASKTGTSGSYEQYF.

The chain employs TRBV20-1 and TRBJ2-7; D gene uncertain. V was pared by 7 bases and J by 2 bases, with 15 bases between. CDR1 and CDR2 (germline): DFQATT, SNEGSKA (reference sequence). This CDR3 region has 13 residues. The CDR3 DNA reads TGCAGTGGTAGTATAGATCTGACCTACGAGCAGTACTTC. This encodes CSGSIDLTYEQYF.

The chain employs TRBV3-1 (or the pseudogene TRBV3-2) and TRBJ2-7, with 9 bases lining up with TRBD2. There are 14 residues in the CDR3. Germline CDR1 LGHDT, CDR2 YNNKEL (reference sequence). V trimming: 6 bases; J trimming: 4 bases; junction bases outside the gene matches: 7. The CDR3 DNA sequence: TGTGCCAGCAGTCGGGCGGGAGGGCCTTACGAGCAGTACTTC. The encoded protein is CASSRAGGPYEQYF.

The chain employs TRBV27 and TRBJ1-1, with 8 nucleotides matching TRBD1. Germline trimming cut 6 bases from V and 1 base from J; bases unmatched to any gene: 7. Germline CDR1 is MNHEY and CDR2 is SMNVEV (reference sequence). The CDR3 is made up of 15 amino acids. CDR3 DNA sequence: TGTGCCAGCAGGGGGACAGGCCGTAGGAACACTGAAGCTTTCTTT. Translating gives CASRGTGRRNTEAFF.

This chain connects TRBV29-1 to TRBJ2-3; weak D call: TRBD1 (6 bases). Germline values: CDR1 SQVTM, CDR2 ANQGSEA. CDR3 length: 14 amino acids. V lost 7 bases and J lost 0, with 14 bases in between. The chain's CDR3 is CSGTTGPSTDTQYF. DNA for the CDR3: TGCAGCGGTACTACAGGGCCTAGCACAGATACGCAGTATTTT.

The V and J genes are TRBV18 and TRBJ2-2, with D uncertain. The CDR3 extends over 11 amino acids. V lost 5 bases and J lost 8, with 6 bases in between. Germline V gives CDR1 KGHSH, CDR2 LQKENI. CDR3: CASSTRGELFF. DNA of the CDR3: TGTGCCAGCTCAACGAGGGGGGAGCTGTTTTTT. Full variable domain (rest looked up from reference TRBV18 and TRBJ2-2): NAGVMQNPRHLVRRRGQEARLRCSPMKGHSHVYWYRQLPEEGLKFMVYLQKENIIDESGMPKERFSAEFPKEGPSILRIQQVVRGDSAAYFCASSTRGELFFGEGSRLTVL.

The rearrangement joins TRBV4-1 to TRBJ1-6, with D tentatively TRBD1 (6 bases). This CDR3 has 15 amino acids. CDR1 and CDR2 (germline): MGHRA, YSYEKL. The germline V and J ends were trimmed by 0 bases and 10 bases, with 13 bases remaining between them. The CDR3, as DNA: TGCGCCAGCAGCCAAGAAGGACAGTCGGGATCACCCCTCCACTTT. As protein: CASSQEGQSGSPLHF.

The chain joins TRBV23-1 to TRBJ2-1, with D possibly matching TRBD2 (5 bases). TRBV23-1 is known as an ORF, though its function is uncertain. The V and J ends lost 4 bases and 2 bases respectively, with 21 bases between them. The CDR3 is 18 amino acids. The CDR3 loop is CASSPQSSDYPAYNEQFF. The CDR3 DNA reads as TGCGCCAGCAGTCCCCAATCCTCTGACTACCCGGCCTACAATGAGCAGTTCTTC.

CDR3 loop: CATSRDGGNFNEQFF. In DNA form, the CDR3 reads TGTGCCACCAGCAGAGATGGGGGCAATTTCAATGAGCAGTTCTTC. The gene calls are TRBV15 and TRBJ2-1; TRBD1 is a possible D gene (6 bases). The V gene's germline CDR1 is LNHNV and CDR2 YYDKDF (reference sequence). This CDR3 is built from 15 residues. V was pared by 0 bases and J by 6 bases, with 12 bases between.

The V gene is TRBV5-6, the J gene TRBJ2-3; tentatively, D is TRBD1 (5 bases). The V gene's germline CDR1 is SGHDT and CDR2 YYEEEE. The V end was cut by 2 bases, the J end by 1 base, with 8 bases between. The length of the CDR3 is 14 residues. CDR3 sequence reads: CASSLGVRTDTQYF. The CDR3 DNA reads TGTGCCAGCAGCTTAGGGGTGCGCACAGATACGCAGTATTTT. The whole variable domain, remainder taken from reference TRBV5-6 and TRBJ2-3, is DAGVTQSPTHLIKTRGQQVTLRCSPKSGHDTVSWYQQALGQGPQFIFQYYEEEERQRGNFPDRFSGHQFPNYSSELNVNALLLGDSALYLCASSLGVRTDTQYFGPGTRLTVL.

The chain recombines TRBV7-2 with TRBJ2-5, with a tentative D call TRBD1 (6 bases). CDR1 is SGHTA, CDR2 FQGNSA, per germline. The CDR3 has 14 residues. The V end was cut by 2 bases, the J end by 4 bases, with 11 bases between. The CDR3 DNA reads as TGTGCCAGCAGCTTATCGCAGGGGAGAGAGACCCAGTACTTC. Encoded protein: CASSLSQGRETQYF.

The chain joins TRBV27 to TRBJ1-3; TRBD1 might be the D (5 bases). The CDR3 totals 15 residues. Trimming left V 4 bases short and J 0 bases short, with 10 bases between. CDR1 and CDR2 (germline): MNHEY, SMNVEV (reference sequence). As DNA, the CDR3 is TGTGCCAGCAGTTCGACAGTCCCCTCTGGAAACACCATATATTTT. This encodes CASSSTVPSGNTIYF.

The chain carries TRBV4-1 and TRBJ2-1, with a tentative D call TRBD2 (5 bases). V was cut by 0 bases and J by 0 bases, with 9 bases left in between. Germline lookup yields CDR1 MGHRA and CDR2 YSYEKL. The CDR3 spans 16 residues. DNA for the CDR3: TGCGCCAGCAGCCAAGATGGGAGTAGCTCCTACAATGAGCAGTTCTTC. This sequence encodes CASSQDGSSSYNEQFF.

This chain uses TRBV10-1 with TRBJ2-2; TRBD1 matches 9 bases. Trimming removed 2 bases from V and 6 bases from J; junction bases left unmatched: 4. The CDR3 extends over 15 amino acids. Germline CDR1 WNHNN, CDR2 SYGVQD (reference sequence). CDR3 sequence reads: CASSEHRGLAGELFF. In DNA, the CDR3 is TGCGCCAGCAGTGAGCACAGGGGGCTAGCCGGGGAGCTGTTTTTT.

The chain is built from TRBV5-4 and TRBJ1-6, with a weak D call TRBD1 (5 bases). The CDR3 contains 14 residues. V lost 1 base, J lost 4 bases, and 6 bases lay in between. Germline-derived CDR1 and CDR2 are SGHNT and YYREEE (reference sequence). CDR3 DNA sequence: TGTGCCAGCAGCTTGCGACAGTATAATTCACCCCTCCACTTT. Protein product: CASSLRQYNSPLHF.

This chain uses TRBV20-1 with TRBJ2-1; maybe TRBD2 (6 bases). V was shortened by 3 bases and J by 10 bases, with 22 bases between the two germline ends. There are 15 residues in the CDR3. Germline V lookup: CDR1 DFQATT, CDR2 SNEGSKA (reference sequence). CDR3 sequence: CSASSAGTPTMEQFF. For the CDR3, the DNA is TGCAGTGCTAGTTCTGCCGGGACTCCGACAATGGAGCAGTTCTTC.

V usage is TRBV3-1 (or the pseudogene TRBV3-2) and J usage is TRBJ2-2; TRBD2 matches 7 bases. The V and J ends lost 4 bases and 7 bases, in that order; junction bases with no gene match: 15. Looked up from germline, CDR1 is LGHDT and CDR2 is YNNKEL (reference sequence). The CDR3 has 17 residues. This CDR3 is CASSLFTLAGVSGELFF. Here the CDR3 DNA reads TGTGCCAGCAGCCTGTTTACGCTGGCGGGAGTTAGCGGGGAGCTGTTTTTT.

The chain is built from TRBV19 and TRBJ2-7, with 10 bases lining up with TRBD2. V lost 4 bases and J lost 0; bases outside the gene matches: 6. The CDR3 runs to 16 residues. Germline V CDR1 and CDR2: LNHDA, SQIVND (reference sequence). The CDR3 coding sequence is TGTGCCAGTAGTACGGGCCGGACTAGCGGCTCCTACGAGCAGTACTTC. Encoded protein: CASSTGRTSGSYEQYF.

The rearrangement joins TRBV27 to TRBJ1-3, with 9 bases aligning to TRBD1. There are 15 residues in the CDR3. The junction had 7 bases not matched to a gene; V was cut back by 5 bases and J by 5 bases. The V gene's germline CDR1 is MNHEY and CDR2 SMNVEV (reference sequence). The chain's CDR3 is CASSALQGARNTIYF. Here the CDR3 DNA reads TGTGCCAGCAGTGCCTTACAGGGGGCTCGAAACACCATATATTTT.

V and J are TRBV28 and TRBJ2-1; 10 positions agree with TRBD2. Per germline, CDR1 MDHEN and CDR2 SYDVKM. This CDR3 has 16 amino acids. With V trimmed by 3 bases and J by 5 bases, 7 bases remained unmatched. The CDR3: CASSLGLASLNNEQFF. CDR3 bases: TGTGCCAGCAGTTTGGGACTAGCGAGCTTAAACAATGAGCAGTTCTTC.

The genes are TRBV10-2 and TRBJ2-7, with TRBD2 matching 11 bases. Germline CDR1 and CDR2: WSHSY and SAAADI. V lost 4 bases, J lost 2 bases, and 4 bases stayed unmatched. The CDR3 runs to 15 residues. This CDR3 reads CASSGGGLAAYEQYF. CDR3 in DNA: TGCGCCAGCAGTGGGGGGGGACTAGCGGCCTACGAGCAGTACTTC.

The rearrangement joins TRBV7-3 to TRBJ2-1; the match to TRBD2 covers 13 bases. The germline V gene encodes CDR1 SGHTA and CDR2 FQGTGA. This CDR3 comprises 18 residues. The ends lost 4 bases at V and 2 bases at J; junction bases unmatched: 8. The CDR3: CASSSLRGLAGAYNEQFF. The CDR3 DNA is TGTGCCAGCAGCTCCCTCCGAGGACTAGCGGGAGCCTACAATGAGCAGTTCTTC.

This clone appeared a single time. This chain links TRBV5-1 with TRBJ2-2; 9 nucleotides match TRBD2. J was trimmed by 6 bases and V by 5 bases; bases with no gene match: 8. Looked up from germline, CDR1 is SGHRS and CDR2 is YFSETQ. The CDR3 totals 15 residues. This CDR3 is CASRGIAGESGELFF. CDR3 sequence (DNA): TGCGCCAGCAGAGGTATAGCGGGAGAGTCCGGGGAGCTGTTTTTT. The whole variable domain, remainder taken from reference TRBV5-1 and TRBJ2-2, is KAGVTQTPRYLIKTRGQQVTLSCSPISGHRSVSWYQQTPGQGLQFLFEYFSETQRNKGNFPGRFSGRQFSNSRSEMNVSTLELGDSALYLCASRGIAGESGELFFGEGSRLTVL.

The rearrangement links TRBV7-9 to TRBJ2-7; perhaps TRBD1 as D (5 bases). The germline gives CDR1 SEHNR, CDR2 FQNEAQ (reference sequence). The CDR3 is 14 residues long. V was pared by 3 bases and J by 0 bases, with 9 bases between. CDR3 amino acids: CASSLTALSYEQYF. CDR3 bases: TGTGCCAGCAGCTTGACAGCCCTCTCCTACGAGCAGTACTTC.